Below are 9 T cell receptor beta chains sequenced from a single sample in a study of blood T cell repertoires in COVID-19. Sequencing used immunoSEQ multiplex PCR; TCRdb keeps in-frame clones, though not all of them. The repertoire holds some 170,000 clones, with around 81% as singletons. The source material was peripheral blood. The receptors originated from a middle-aged woman with COVID-19, enrolled during active disease.

The chain carries TRBV19 and TRBJ2-5; TRBD1 aligns across 8 bases. V trimming: 3 bases; J trimming: 3 bases; junction bases outside the gene matches: 9. The CDR3 sequence is 16 residues long. The germline V gene encodes CDR1 LNHDA and CDR2 SQIVND (reference sequence). The CDR3 sequence: CASSMGGQGAKETQYF. CDR3 nucleotides: TGTGCCAGTAGTATGGGGGGCCAGGGGGCCAAAGAGACCCAGTACTTC.

The rearrangement uses TRBV24-1 and TRBJ2-1; 10 nucleotides match TRBD2. V dropped 7 bases and J dropped 3; count of bases not matched to a gene: 8. The CDR3 has 16 amino acids. CDR1 and CDR2 (germline): KGHDR, SFDVKD. For the CDR3, the DNA is TGTGCCACCAGCTCAGGACTAGCGGTAGACTACAATGAGCAGTTCTTC. Protein product: CATSSGLAVDYNEQFF.

The chain has TRBV5-6 and TRBJ2-7; 11 positions agree with TRBD2. CDR1 is SGHDT and CDR2 is YYEEEE in the germline V gene. The CDR3 is 14 amino acids. V dropped 4 bases and J dropped 6; count of bases not matched to a gene: 6. This CDR3 is CASSKTSGVVEQYV. CDR3 in DNA: TGTGCCAGCAGCAAGACTAGCGGGGTAGTCGAGCAGTACGTC.

This clone was picked up one time. This rearrangement joins TRBV27 to TRBJ2-1, with TRBD1 matching over 7 bases. Germline CDR1 is MNHEY and CDR2 is SMNVEV (reference sequence). V was pared by 2 bases and J by 4 bases, with 2 bases of the junction left unmatched. The CDR3 extends over 14 amino acids. CDR3 sequence reads: CASSLPGQYNEQFF. DNA for the CDR3: TGTGCCAGCAGTTTACCGGGACAGTACAATGAGCAGTTCTTC.

The chain recombines TRBV19 with TRBJ2-6; 9 bases line up with TRBD1. This CDR3 spans 17 amino acids. CDR1 is LNHDA, CDR2 SQIVND, per germline (reference sequence). V lost 6 bases to trimming and J lost 0 bases; unmatched junction nucleotides: 6. The CDR3 is CASSHGTGPSGANVLTF. The CDR3 DNA reads TGTGCCAGTAGCCACGGGACAGGGCCCTCTGGGGCCAACGTCCTGACTTTC.

The chain uses TRBV7-9 and TRBJ1-2; perhaps TRBD1 as D (5 bases). Trimming removed 2 bases at V and 4 bases at J, with 8 bases between. The CDR3 extends over 13 amino acids. In germline, CDR1 is SEHNR, CDR2 FQNEAQ (reference sequence). The CDR3 sequence: CASSLSGIYGYTF. CDR3 DNA sequence: TGTGCCAGCAGCTTATCAGGGATCTATGGCTACACCTTC.

J is TRBJ2-3 and V is TRBV7-2; 8 nucleotides match TRBD2. Germline V gives CDR1 SGHTA, CDR2 FQGNSA. The CDR3 sequence is 16 residues long. Trimming took 1 base from V and 6 from J; bases not matched to a gene: 9. The CDR3 nucleotides are TGTGCCAGCAGCTTAGGACTAGCGATAGGTACGGATACGCAGTATTTT. It translates to CASSLGLAIGTDTQYF. Supplemented by reference TRBV7-2 and TRBJ2-3, the full variable domain reads GAGVSQSPSNKVTEKGKDVELRCDPISGHTALYWYRQSLGQGLEFLIYFQGNSAPDKSGLPSDRFSAERTGGSVSTLTIQRTQQEDSAVYLCASSLGLAIGTDTQYFGPGTRLTVL.

J is TRBJ2-5 and V is TRBV11-2; D is ambiguous. CDR3 size: 14 residues. Germline CDR1 and CDR2: SGHAT and FQNNGV. Trimming pared 1 base from V and 7 bases from J, leaving 13 bases between. The CDR3 bases are TGTGCCAGCAGCTTAGCGGGTGGTCGCCCGACCCAGTACTTC. Translating gives CASSLAGGRPTQYF.

V is TRBV7-6 and J is TRBJ2-3, with TRBD2 matching 8 bases. With V trimmed by 2 bases and J by 2 bases, 6 bases remained unmatched. Germline V gives CDR1 SGHVS, CDR2 FNYEAQ. The CDR3 runs to 16 residues. CDR3 loop: CASSLIAGGYTDTQYF. CDR3 nucleotide sequence: TGTGCCAGCAGCTTAATCGCGGGGGGATACACAGATACGCAGTATTTT.